This T cell receptor beta chain was recorded in a study of shared clonotypes between healthy human individuals (dated by TCRdb to 2018 to 2020). The study in broad terms: A couple of women and a few men aged 18 to 49 years were included in the cohort. Libraries were prepared and TCR repertoires were sequenced by different laboratories using diverse techniques, in order to increase sequencing depth and limit assay-specific biases. For each donor, three plates each were used for CD4 naive and CD4 memory, two plates were used for CD8 naive, and one plate was used for CD8 memory. Leukapheresis yielded between about 0.8 and 9.5 billion PBMCs per donor. To estimate repertoire size and how much clonotypes are shared between individuals, the study performed deep sequencing of blood TCR repertoires from a handful of healthy adults.

Results the study describes overall, beyond this receptor: Larger estimated clonotype richness was generally found for naive subsets than for memory subsets. When a few donors were compared, the shared fraction of clonotypes was 5% to 6.5% for naive CD4, less than 4% for naive CD8, 2% to 2.5% for memory CD4, and 0.4% for memory CD8. Incomplete sequencing was indicated by rarefaction of sorted-subset datasets, despite the large sequencing depth. Higher generation probabilities were observed for clonotypes shared by all four sorted-subset donors than for non-shared clonotypes. Pairwise subsampling led to the expectation that sequencing depth would affect the degree of clonotype sharing among donors. Because the study included only a small number of donors, the genetic and exposure-history diversity represented was limited. Sampling was restricted to blood, and TCR repertoires in tissues likely differ from the TCR repertoires found in blood.

Healthy HIV-negative adults with no recently reported acute infections or vaccinations were included as donors. Every donor was a Caucasian adult living in Nashville, Tennessee, USA. CD4+ T cells were enriched through magnetic negative selection, after which naive cells were positively selected on CD45RA and the remaining negative fraction served as the memory subset. Blood was obtained by leukapheresis, after which PBMCs were separated by Ficoll-Histopaque density gradient centrifugation and cryopreserved in liquid nitrogen vapor phase. Analytical flow cytometry was used to check the purity and quantity of every magnetically sorted T cell population. Genomic DNA was isolated from every sorted fraction and measured by UV absorbance on a Nanodrop 2000c. In its sample, this clone was seen once. Which antigen it targets is not known. No much larger clonotype is one base removed from it; base qualities were not supplied.

TCR CDR3 regions were amplified from genomic DNA by multiplex PCR using the deep immunoSEQ assay. Genomic DNA extracted from each cell subset was distributed evenly over all wells of several immunoSEQ 96-well plates, and each plate served as one replicate. For sorted subsets, around 0.2 ug of genomic DNA, equivalent to some 30,000 T cell genomes, went into each replicate PCR. Purified libraries were quantified with a Qubit 3.0 fluorometer, sized on a Bioanalyzer 2100, and re-quantified with the KAPA Library Quantification kit. Every immunoSEQ 96-well plate was sequenced on a dedicated single-read 150-cycle Illumina NextSeq 550 flow cell. The authors' analysis ran thus. Because the immunoSEQ output held only junctional sequences and lacked quality scores, the filtering could not match the filtering applied to full-length reads. To assign V/J genes and CDR3, sequences were annotated using PyIR, a Python wrapper for IgBLAST v1.9, with IMGT germline references. Reads were filtered out if the reads had weak V/J assignments (E-value above 1e-6), no CDR3, stop codons, out-of-frame junctions, or ambiguous translated residues. V3J clonotypes were defined by identical inferred V gene, J gene, and CDR3 amino acid sequence. To compute the percentage overlap between repertoires, the number of shared unique clonotypes was divided by the size of the smaller repertoire. RTK rarefaction, the Chao1 estimator, and Recon v2.1 estimates of unobserved clonotypes were used to assess repertoire richness. OLGA was used to compute generation probabilities for all TCRbeta clonotypes that the gDNA method yielded from several donors. Drawn from immuneACCESS, this table holds only the in-frame rearrangements with V and J called that TCRdb kept. Clones are partly lost; checked studies trace under half to an unresolved V gene and leave the rest unexplained. The V and J calls and clone size come from that table; D and trimming were worked out from the DNA. The sample table contains 1.4 million to 1.5 million clones; only one count was recorded for around 97% of them. Of the sample, more than 0.9% falls within the top ten clones.

Sequenced input: naive CD4+ T cells sorted from blood. Read against the paper, the sample's cell subset or site label means: CD45RA+ positively selected. This receptor was identified in a man between 25 and 39 years old in good health.

The CDR3: CATSSKYRVLSNQPQHF. The DNA sequence reads TGTGCCACCAGCTCGAAATACAGGGTGTTAAGCAATCAGCCCCAGCATTTT. This sequence uses TRBV15 and TRBJ1-5, and perhaps TRBD1 as D gene, on 6 matching bases. CDR1 and CDR2 are read off the germline V gene (reference sequence) as LNHNV and YYDKDF. Trimming costs V 5 bases and J 1 base, and their ends lie 18 bases apart. Taken from cysteine to phenylalanine, the CDR3 has 17 residues. The read is trimmed to its CDR3 DNA, 51 bases read in frame from base 1.